These 5 T cell receptor beta chains came from one sample sequenced in a study of T cells in Graves' hyperthyroidism and ophthalmopathy. TCR beta CDR3 regions were amplified from RNA transcripts. RT-PCR in the first round (using the HTBI primer set) targeted the TCR CDR3. TCRdb ran MiXCR on the multiplex PCR reads and lists one entry per CDR3 protein. This table holds about 700,000 distinct CDR3 sequences, about 45% found once. Sequences were obtained from peripheral blood or thyroid tissue (not recorded which). The receptor set was obtained from an adult man with Graves' disease, either hyperthyroidism or ophthalmopathy (not recorded which).

The J gene is TRBJ1-1, the V gene TRBV24-1, with D unclear. The CDR3 covers 17 residues. The germline gives CDR1 KGHDR, CDR2 SFDVKD. Trimming took 6 bases from V and 0 from J, leaving 19 bases between them. Here the CDR3 reads CATSSTKTHIMNTEAFF. Written as DNA, the CDR3 is TGTGCCACCAGTTCGACAAAGACCCATATCATGAACACTGAAGCTTTCTTT.

Details on this clonotype: Germline is not matched at one junction end, which may reflect a read error. The rearrangement uses TRBV20-1 and TRBJ2-6; 9 nucleotides align to TRBD1. The CDR3 runs to 10 residues. Germline V CDR1 and CDR2: DFQATT, SNEGSKA (reference sequence). CDR3 nucleotide sequence: TGCAGTGCCCCAAAGGGACAGGGAGCTTTC. This encodes CSAPKGQGAF.

This clonotype turned up a few times. J is TRBJ2-5 and V is TRBV11-3, with no clear D. This CDR3 comprises 14 residues. Trimming removed 3 bases at V and 2 bases at J, with 10 bases between. Germline CDR1 and CDR2: SGHNT and YENEEA. CDR3 nucleotide sequence: TGTGCCAGCAGCTTGTTCGGAGAACAAGAGACCCAGTACTTC. Its protein is CASSLFGEQETQYF. The variable domain in full, completed from reference TRBV11-3 and TRBJ2-5, reads EAGVVQSPRYKIIEKKQPVAFWCNPISGHNTLYWYLQNLGQGPELLIRYENEEAVDDSQLPKDRFSAERLKGVDSTLKIQPAELGDSAVYLCASSLFGEQETQYFGPGTRLLVL.

As concerns this clonotype: A much larger clone differs from this one at a single base, so this may be a read error. V and J are TRBV10-3 and TRBJ2-7; possible D gene TRBD2, 5 bases. V shed 3 bases and J shed 9 bases, with 18 bases lying between them. The germline gives CDR1 ENHRY, CDR2 SYGVKD. The CDR3 spans 14 residues. The DNA of the CDR3 is TGTGCCATCAGTGAAAAGGGCGGCGGGCACGGGCAGTACTTC. This codes for CAISEKGGGHGQYF.

Comment on this clonotype: A read error may account for a junction end that differs from germline. This chain connects TRBV7-7 to TRBJ1-2; no clear D. This CDR3 is 15 amino acids long. Germline V gene sequence: CDR1 SSHAT, CDR2 FNYEAQ (reference sequence). CDR3 DNA: TGTGCTAGCAGCTTAATGGTAGCAGCTAACTATGGCTACACCTTC. Its protein product is CASSLMVAANYGYTF.